Below, one TCR beta chain is given with its context. Its antigen is unknown. Patients had newly diagnosed, untreated stage II-IVA oral cavity squamous cell carcinoma. The data stem from a study of neoadjuvant anti-PD-1 for oral cavity cancer. Across the whole study: Non-progressing patients received a fourth nivolumab dose near day 43, then surgery on days 50-56.

Most PBMC samples had around 0.5 ug input DNA in six replicates. Using immunoSEQ multiplex PCR, the repertoire was profiled, and TCRdb retains in-frame clones only, with some absent. The repertoire holds under 85,000 clones, with 70% to 85% as singletons. The junction had 11 bases not matched to a gene; V was cut back by 4 bases and J by 3 bases. Germline V gives CDR1 GTSNPN, CDR2 SVGIG (reference sequence). The CDR3 totals 16 residues. Findings and limits, study-wide: Non-responders to neoadjuvant nivolumab had significantly more clonal PBMC T cells than responders.

The sequences come from PBMCs, collected before nivolumab (anti-PD-1) treatment. This sequence was found in a person aged 35 to 85 with oral cavity squamous cell carcinoma. The chain has TRBV30 and TRBJ2-2, with 7 nucleotides matching TRBD1. The chain's CDR3 is CAWKRQGPRYTGELFF. The CDR3, as DNA: TGTGCCTGGAAGAGACAGGGACCCCGATACACCGGGGAGCTGTTTTTT. Full variable domain (missing parts from reference TRBV30 and TRBJ2-2): SQTIHQWPATLVQPVGSPLSLECTVEGTSNPNLYWYRQAAGRGLQLLFYSVGIGQISSEVPQNLSASRPQDRQFILSSKKLLLSDSGFYLCAWKRQGPRYTGELFFGEGSRLTVL.